A single sample is the source of the 27 T cell receptor beta chains below, sequenced in a study of T cell responses to AZD1222 COVID-19 vaccine. TCRdb's table, derived via immunoSEQ multiplex PCR, lists solely in-frame clones and lacks some. The table shows about 67,000 clones, with 84% occurring only once. This material consisted of peripheral blood, taken on day 0 of AZD1222 vaccination. The receptor source for this set is an adult in good health.

This chain links TRBV7-2 with TRBJ2-7; 8 bases are a match to TRBD2. The CDR3 loop spans 15 amino acids. V shed 2 bases, J shed 7 bases, and the junction held 10 bases outside the gene matches. Per germline, CDR1 SGHTA and CDR2 FQGNSA. DNA of the CDR3: TGTGCCAGCAGCTTAATGGCGGGGGGCCTGAGGGAGCAGTACTTC. This translates into CASSLMAGGLREQYF.

CDR3: CASSPGPLETQYF. The CDR3 DNA reads as TGCGCCAGCAGTCCGGGGCCTTTGGAGACCCAGTACTTC. The J gene is TRBJ2-5, the V gene TRBV4-1; D tentatively reads TRBD1 or TRBD2 (5 bases each). CDR3 length: 13 amino acids. Germline CDR1 reads MGHRA; CDR2 reads YSYEKL. Trimming cost V 6 bases and J 5 bases, with 13 bases left between them.

The CDR3 region is CASSPRQNNSPLHF. The CDR3 DNA follows: TGTGCCAGCTCACCCCGACAGAATAATTCACCCCTCCACTTT. The rearrangement links TRBV18 to TRBJ1-6; perhaps TRBD1 as D (5 bases). CDR1 is KGHSH, CDR2 LQKENI, per germline. The CDR3 contains 14 residues. Trimming removed 3 bases at V and 5 bases at J, with 8 bases between.

V is TRBV15 and J is TRBJ1-1, with 11 bases fitting TRBD1. The CDR3 loop spans 17 amino acids. Germline lookup yields CDR1 LNHNV and CDR2 YYDKDF (reference sequence). The J segment lost 1 base and the V segment lost 1 base, leaving 5 bases of the junction unmatched. The CDR3 reads CATSRADRGLGNTEAFF. CDR3 in DNA: TGTGCCACCAGCAGAGCGGACAGGGGGCTCGGGAACACTGAAGCTTTCTTT.

The chain couples TRBV28 to TRBJ1-5, with D uncertain. Germline V lookup: CDR1 MDHEN, CDR2 SYDVKM. V was trimmed by 3 bases and J by 6 bases, leaving 12 bases between them. This CDR3 is built from 14 residues. The DNA for the CDR3 is TGTGCCAGCAGTTTTGAAGAGCATGGTCAGCCCCAGCATTTT. Protein product: CASSFEEHGQPQHF. Looking up the rest from reference TRBV28 and TRBJ1-5 gives the full variable domain: DVKVTQSSRYLVKRTGEKVFLECVQDMDHENMFWYRQDPGLGLRLIYFSYDVKMKEKGDIPEGYSVSREKKERFSLILESASTNQTSMYLCASSFEEHGQPQHFGDGTRLSIL.

The chain combines TRBV18 with TRBJ1-1, with TRBD1 as a possible D gene (5 bases). Deletions cut 8 bases from V and 0 bases from J, with 13 bases between. Germline CDR1 and CDR2: KGHSH and LQKENI. CDR3 length equals 14 residues. For the CDR3, the DNA is TGTGCCAGCCGCGCAGGGAGTTTGAACACTGAAGCTTTCTTT. Translation: CASRAGSLNTEAFF.

V and J are TRBV18 and TRBJ1-5; D gene ambiguous. Germline V gene lookup returns CDR1 KGHSH and CDR2 LQKENI. V was pared by 4 bases and J by 3 bases, with 7 bases between. The CDR3 has 13 amino acids. The CDR3 region is CASSLNDNQPQHF. In DNA, the CDR3 is TGTGCCAGCTCACTTAACGACAATCAGCCCCAGCATTTT.

J is TRBJ1-2 and V is TRBV6-5; D is unresolved. This CDR3 comprises 16 residues. Looked up from germline, CDR1 is MNHEY and CDR2 is SVGAGI. V was trimmed by 0 bases and J by 4 bases, leaving 15 bases between them. CDR3 sequence (DNA): TGTGCCAGCAGTTACTCGGGAATTACAACGTCCTATGGCTACACCTTC. Translation gives CASSYSGITTSYGYTF.

The J gene is TRBJ1-2, the V gene TRBV6-5; D perhaps matches TRBD1 (6 bases). Trimming pared 5 bases from V and 2 bases from J, leaving 12 bases between. Germline lookup yields CDR1 MNHEY and CDR2 SVGAGI. This CDR3 contains 14 residues. The CDR3 region is CASSPGDRNYGYTF. In nucleotides, the CDR3 is TGTGCCAGCAGTCCAGGGGATCGGAACTATGGCTACACCTTC.

V gene TRBV7-8 combines with J gene TRBJ2-7; 12 bases fit TRBD1. Germline CDR1 is SGHVS and CDR2 is FQNEAQ. This CDR3 is 15 amino acids long. The ends lost 5 bases at V and 7 bases at J; junction bases unmatched: 9. The CDR3 spells CASSPEGQGAKEQYF. The DNA for the CDR3 is TGTGCCAGCAGCCCCGAGGGACAGGGGGCTAAGGAGCAGTACTTC. The variable domain in full, with the rest retrieved from reference TRBV7-8 and TRBJ2-7, is GAGVSQSPRYKVAKRGQDVALRCDPISGHVSLFWYQQALGQGPEFLTYFQNEAQLDKSGLPSDRFFAERPEGSVSTLKIQRTQQEDSAVYLCASSPEGQGAKEQYFGPGTRLTVT.

This clone appeared a single time. This chain uses TRBV10-1 with TRBJ1-5, with D unresolved. V was pared by 4 bases and J by 4 bases, with 11 bases between. CDR1 and CDR2 (germline): WNHNN, SYGVQD (reference sequence). The CDR3 extends over 14 amino acids. CDR3 loop: CASSVKVTNQPQHF. Here the CDR3 DNA reads TGCGCCAGCAGTGTTAAGGTAACGAATCAGCCCCAGCATTTT.

The CDR3 sequence is CASTRAASGANVLTF. Written as DNA, the CDR3 is TGTGCCAGCACCCGGGCGGCCTCTGGGGCCAACGTCCTGACTTTC. This sequence joins TRBV6-5 and TRBJ2-6, with D uncertain. Germline lookup yields CDR1 MNHEY and CDR2 SVGAGI. This CDR3 has 15 amino acids. V lost 7 bases, J lost 0 bases, and 10 bases lay in between.

The rearrangement uses TRBV19 and TRBJ2-3; D is unresolved. This CDR3 region has 14 residues. Germline V lookup: CDR1 LNHDA, CDR2 SQIVND (reference sequence). Trimming took 6 bases from V and 6 from J, leaving 16 bases between them. CDR3 loop: CASSARVGRDTQYF. In DNA, the CDR3 is TGTGCCAGTAGCGCCCGGGTGGGTAGGGATACGCAGTATTTT. The full variable domain, with the rest looked up from reference TRBV19 and TRBJ2-3, is DGGITQSPKYLFRKEGQNVTLSCEQNLNHDAMYWYRQDPGQGLRLIYYSQIVNDFQKGDIAEGYSVSREKKESFPLTVTSAQKNPTAFYLCASSARVGRDTQYFGPGTRLTVL.

This clone is a singleton in its sample. The chain links TRBV18 to TRBJ2-1; a possible D gene is TRBD1 (6 bases). Trimming took 7 bases from V and 8 from J, leaving 21 bases between them. The CDR3 loop spans 15 amino acids. Germline V lookup: CDR1 KGHSH, CDR2 LQKENI. DNA for the CDR3: TGTGCCAGCTGCCCGGGGCAGGGGAGAACTGATGAGCAGTTCTTC. It translates to CASCPGQGRTDEQFF.

The chain combines TRBV7-2 with TRBJ2-3; D is unclear. This CDR3 comprises 13 residues. Trimming pared 4 bases from V and 5 bases from J, leaving 10 bases between. From germline, CDR1 is SGHTA and CDR2 FQGNSA. This chain's CDR3 is CASSSGRLDTQYF. In DNA, the CDR3 is TGTGCCAGCAGCTCCGGACGGCTAGATACGCAGTATTTT. Full variable domain (missing parts from reference TRBV7-2 and TRBJ2-3): GAGVSQSPSNKVTEKGKDVELRCDPISGHTALYWYRQSLGQGLEFLIYFQGNSAPDKSGLPSDRFSAERTGGSVSTLTIQRTQQEDSAVYLCASSSGRLDTQYFGPGTRLTVL.

The chain couples TRBV18 to TRBJ1-5; D gene unclear. The CDR3 covers 16 residues. The ends were cut back, 3 bases at V and 4 bases at J, with 16 bases in the middle. CDR1 and CDR2 from the germline V gene are KGHSH and LQKENI. CDR3 nucleotide sequence: TGTGCCAGCTCACCGTCCCAATCCGGGATGAATCAGCCCCAGCATTTT. It codes for CASSPSQSGMNQPQHF.

The rearrangement uses TRBV4-1 and TRBJ2-7, with D tentatively TRBD1 (6 bases). This CDR3 comprises 15 residues. The germline gives CDR1 MGHRA, CDR2 YSYEKL. V lost 0 bases to trimming and J lost 4 bases, with 13 bases between them. The CDR3 coding sequence is TGCGCCAGCAGCCAAGATCCCCCAGGACAGTACGAGCAGTACTTC. This gives the protein CASSQDPPGQYEQYF.

This clone came up once. The rearrangement joins TRBV19 to TRBJ1-2, with D possibly TRBD1 on 6 matching bases. The CDR3 extends over 18 amino acids. V lost 7 bases and J 4 bases, leaving 28 bases between the germline ends. Germline lookup yields CDR1 LNHDA and CDR2 SQIVND (reference sequence). The CDR3 DNA is TGTGCCAGTACCAAAACCTGGGACACATCGACCGCGATCTATGGCTACACCTTC. Translation: CASTKTWDTSTAIYGYTF.

The chain joins TRBV9 to TRBJ2-5, with D perhaps being TRBD1 or TRBD2 (5 bases each). The CDR3 covers 16 residues. The germline gives CDR1 SGDLS, CDR2 YYNGEE. V was cut by 0 bases and J by 1 base, with 13 bases left in between. The CDR3 protein is CASSVGWNGAQETQYF. CDR3 nucleotide sequence: TGTGCCAGCAGCGTAGGGTGGAACGGGGCCCAAGAGACCCAGTACTTC.

The CDR3 region has the DNA TGTGCCAGTAGTAGGGTTAGCGGGAACGAGCAGTACTTC. It codes for CASSRVSGNEQYF. The chain couples TRBV19 to TRBJ2-7, with TRBD2 matching over 8 bases. Germline V gene data show CDR1 as LNHDA and CDR2 as SQIVND (reference sequence). Trimming removed 4 bases from V and 5 bases from J; junction bases left unmatched: 4. The CDR3 contains 13 residues.

The chain combines TRBV5-1 with TRBJ2-7; weak D call: TRBD1 (5 bases). This CDR3 has 13 amino acids. CDR1 and CDR2 from the germline V gene are SGHRS and YFSETQ. V lost 7 bases and J lost 5, with 16 bases in between. The CDR3 loop reads CASRQGDRNEQYF. For the CDR3, the DNA is TGCGCCAGCCGTCAGGGCGATAGAAACGAGCAGTACTTC.

This chain links TRBV27 with TRBJ2-4, with TRBD1 identical over 8 bases. V lost 0 bases and J lost 6; bases outside the gene matches: 7. The CDR3 runs 16 residues. From germline, CDR1 is MNHEY and CDR2 SMNVEV (reference sequence). The CDR3 coding sequence is TGTGCCAGCAGTTTATCCCCCCCAGGGGGCATAAACATTCAGTACTTC. Protein: CASSLSPPGGINIQYF.

The chain combines TRBV27 with TRBJ2-3; D unresolved. This CDR3 has 12 amino acids. V was trimmed by 5 bases and J by 6 bases, leaving 9 bases between them. The germline V gene has CDR1 MNHEY and CDR2 SMNVEV (reference sequence). The CDR3 nucleotides read TGTGCCAGCAGTCCACTCGGGGATACGCAGTATTTT. Amino acids: CASSPLGDTQYF.

The gene calls are TRBV12-3 or TRBV12-4 and TRBJ1-5; D may be TRBD1 (6 bases). V lost 3 bases and J 4 bases, leaving 7 bases between the germline ends. The CDR3 is made up of 13 amino acids. The CDR3 sequence: CASSLTGNQPQHF. Here the CDR3 DNA reads TGTGCCAGCAGTTTGACAGGAAATCAGCCCCAGCATTTT.

J is TRBJ1-4 and V is TRBV18; D uncertain. This CDR3 comprises 15 residues. Deletions cut 0 bases from V and 1 base from J, with 6 bases between. Germline values: CDR1 KGHSH, CDR2 LQKENI. The CDR3 nucleotides are TGTGCCAGCTCACCACCGGGAGTAACTAATGAAAAACTGTTTTTT. It is translated as CASSPPGVTNEKLFF.

The chain couples TRBV7-3 to TRBJ2-2; D remains unclear. This CDR3 is built from 13 residues. Germline V gene data show CDR1 as SGHTA and CDR2 as FQGTGA. Trimming left V 1 base short and J 6 bases short, with 6 bases between. The CDR3 is CASSLIRPGELFF. CDR3 nucleotides: TGTGCCAGCAGCTTAATCCGCCCCGGGGAGCTGTTTTTT.

The rearrangement joins TRBV7-3 to TRBJ1-1; 10 bases are shared with TRBD1. The germline gives CDR1 SGHTA, CDR2 FQGTGA. The CDR3 consists of 14 residues. The ends lost 4 bases at V and 4 bases at J; junction bases unmatched: 3. The CDR3 coding sequence is TGTGCCAGCAGCTCACGGACAGGGGGCACTGAAGCTTTCTTT. As protein: CASSSRTGGTEAFF.